One sample yielded the 20 T cell receptor beta chains listed below, sequenced in a study of cytomegalovirus exposure and HLA in healthy donors. Vbeta (60) and Jbeta (13) primers were used in the PCR. Assay used: immunoSEQ multiplex PCR; TCRdb lists only in-frame clones, some missing. This sample has roughly 100,000 clones; roughly 79% occur once, and the top ten carry 5.8%. The source material was PBMCs. The source is a man aged 55 to 70 in good health and CMV-seropositive.

This clone was recorded once. This sequence joins TRBV4-2 and TRBJ1-2; no reliable D call. This CDR3 is built from 14 residues. CDR1 is LGHNA, CDR2 YNFKEQ, per germline. V was cut by 8 bases and J by 8 bases, with 21 bases left in between. The CDR3 spells CASQPSESRGGYTF. The CDR3 DNA reads TGTGCCAGCCAGCCAAGCGAGAGCCGGGGAGGCTACACCTTC.

This clone occurred once. The chain couples TRBV19 to TRBJ2-1; TRBD1 agrees at 8 bases. The V segment lost 7 bases and the J segment 0 bases; nucleotides outside the gene matches: 5. The CDR3 consists of 15 residues. CDR1 is LNHDA and CDR2 is SQIVND in the germline V gene (reference sequence). The CDR3 spells CASTIDRGSYNEQFF. CDR3 in DNA: TGTGCCAGTACCATCGACAGGGGCTCCTACAATGAGCAGTTCTTC.

The chain recombines TRBV7-8 with TRBJ1-4; D is unresolved. The germline gives CDR1 SGHVS, CDR2 FQNEAQ. V dropped 5 bases and J dropped 11 bases, with 12 bases sitting between them. CDR3 length: 12 amino acids. CDR3 in amino acids: CASSPRKAKLFF. DNA of the CDR3: TGTGCCAGCAGCCCCCGCAAAGCCAAACTGTTTTTT.

This clone was detected a few times. The chain carries TRBV28 and TRBJ1-4, with D perhaps matching TRBD1 (5 bases). Germline CDR1 and CDR2: MDHEN and SYDVKM. This CDR3 spans 15 amino acids. With 7 bases removed from V and 7 bases from J, the gap between germline ends came to 19 bases. Written as DNA, the CDR3 is TGTGCCAGCACCGCTGGGGGGGAGGCGGGTGAAAAACTGTTTTTT. Its protein is CASTAGGEAGEKLFF.

This clone was found once. The chain has TRBV4-1 and TRBJ2-1; TRBD2 matches 9 bases. The CDR3 loop spans 19 amino acids. Trimming cost V 0 bases and J 0 bases; bases outside gene matches: 9. The germline V gene encodes CDR1 MGHRA and CDR2 YSYEKL. The CDR3 sequence: CASSQEGLAGRSSYNEQFF. The DNA of the CDR3 is TGCGCCAGCAGCCAAGAAGGTCTAGCGGGGAGGAGCTCCTACAATGAGCAGTTCTTC.

The V call is TRBV5-8, the J call TRBJ1-5; no clear D gene. Germline lookup yields CDR1 SGHTS and CDR2 YDEGEE. CDR3 size: 11 residues. V was clipped by 4 bases and J by 4 bases, with 3 bases between them. The CDR3 nucleotides read TGTGCCAGCAGCCAGAATCAGCCCCAGCATTTT. Its protein is CASSQNQPQHF. The entire variable domain, with the rest obtained from reference TRBV5-8 and TRBJ1-5, is as follows: EAGVTQSPTHLIKTRGQQATLRCSPISGHTSVYWYQQALGLGLQFLLWYDEGEERNRGNFPPRFSGRQFPNYSSELNVNALELEDSALYLCASSQNQPQHFGDGTRLSIL.

V and J are TRBV10-1 and TRBJ1-1; D gene uncertain. The germline CDR1 and CDR2 sequences are WNHNN and SYGVQD (reference sequence). The CDR3 has 13 amino acids. Trimming removed 0 bases from V and 4 bases from J, with 6 bases in between. CDR3 in DNA: TGCGCCAGCAGTGAGTCAAGAGTCACTGAAGCTTTCTTT. Its protein is CASSESRVTEAFF.

This clone was seen only once. The rearrangement joins TRBV6-5 to TRBJ1-2; tentatively, D is TRBD1 (6 bases). Trimming removed 2 bases at V and 3 bases at J, with 10 bases between. There are 14 residues in the CDR3. CDR1 and CDR2 (germline): MNHEY, SVGAGI. The CDR3 DNA sequence: TGTGCCAGCAGTTACGGGGGCCAAGACTATGGCTACACCTTC. Its translation is CASSYGGQDYGYTF.

CDR3 coding DNA: TGTGCCAGCAGATCCGGGACTAGCTGGCATGAGCAGTTCTTC. Its protein product is CASRSGTSWHEQFF. The chain has TRBV6-1 and TRBJ2-1; 9 bases map to TRBD2. This CDR3 is built from 14 residues. In germline, CDR1 is MNHNS, CDR2 SASEGT. Losses at the gene ends were 6 bases for V and 8 bases for J; bases not matched to a gene: 8.

The chain links TRBV10-3 to TRBJ2-5; 9 bases align to TRBD1. CDR1 ENHRY and CDR2 SYGVKD come from the germline V gene. The CDR3 covers 13 residues. Losses at the gene ends were 9 bases for V and 4 bases for J; bases not matched to a gene: 6. The CDR3 DNA follows: TGTGCCATAGGGACAGGGTACGGAGAGACCCAGTACTTC. As protein: CAIGTGYGETQYF.

The table lists this clone with a few counts. The rearrangement joins TRBV2 to TRBJ2-7, with D possibly being TRBD2 (5 bases). This CDR3 spans 15 amino acids. Looked up from germline, CDR1 is SNHLY and CDR2 is FYNNEI. V was clipped by 2 bases and J by 0 bases, with 11 bases between them. This CDR3 reads CASSERAGFSYEQYF. The CDR3 bases are TGTGCCAGCAGTGAAAGGGCGGGCTTCTCCTACGAGCAGTACTTC. Complete variable domain (other parts from reference TRBV2 and TRBJ2-7): EPEVTQTPSHQVTQMGQEVILRCVPISNHLYFYWYRQILGQKVEFLVSFYNNEISEKSEIFDDQFSVERPDGSNFTLKIRSTKLEDSAMYFCASSERAGFSYEQYFGPGTRLTVT.

The sample holds one count of this clone. The chain carries TRBV7-2 and TRBJ1-2; D possibly corresponds to TRBD1 (5 bases). This CDR3 has 13 residues. Trimming pared 9 bases from V and 8 bases from J, leaving 19 bases between. Germline V gene data show CDR1 as SGHTA and CDR2 as FQGNSA. Written as DNA, the CDR3 is TGTGCCAGTCTACCGAGGATGGGGCTCGGCTACACCTTC. It encodes CASLPRMGLGYTF.

The V and J genes are TRBV5-4 and TRBJ2-5; 7 bases match TRBD2. This CDR3 contains 17 residues. CDR1 SGHNT and CDR2 YYREEE come from the germline V gene (reference sequence). J gave up 5 bases and V 1 base, and 14 bases lay outside the gene matches. CDR3 coding DNA: TGTGCCAGCAGCTTGTCTAGCGGATCCCCCGCCTTTGAGACCCAGTACTTC. Protein: CASSLSSGSPAFETQYF.

The V call is TRBV12-5, the J call TRBJ1-2; D possibly corresponds to TRBD1 (5 bases). V was trimmed by 3 bases and J by 4 bases, leaving 18 bases between them. Germline V gives CDR1 LGHNT, CDR2 FRNRAP. This CDR3 has 16 amino acids. The CDR3 DNA sequence: TGTGCTAGTGGTTTTACCCCGGGGCAGGGAGGCTATGGCTACACCTTC. It encodes CASGFTPGQGGYGYTF.

This chain joins TRBV10-3 and TRBJ2-7; 11 bases fit TRBD1. V shed 8 bases, J shed 4 bases, and the junction held 7 bases outside the gene matches. The length of the CDR3 is 14 residues. CDR1 ENHRY and CDR2 SYGVKD come from the germline V gene. For the CDR3, the DNA is TGTGCCATCGGGGGCCGGGACAGGGGGTACGAGCAGTACTTC. Encoded protein: CAIGGRDRGYEQYF.

The chain couples TRBV5-1 to TRBJ2-5; D gene uncertain. CDR1 SGHRS and CDR2 YFSETQ come from the germline V gene. CDR3 length: 13 residues. V lost 6 bases and J 4 bases, leaving 13 bases between the germline ends. Written as DNA, the CDR3 is TGCGCCAGCATGTCAATCCCAGGAGAGACCCAGTACTTC. Translated: CASMSIPGETQYF.

V is TRBV2 and J is TRBJ2-3, with 9 bases that match TRBD2. V trimming: 5 bases; J trimming: 1 base; junction bases outside the gene matches: 10. This CDR3 is 17 amino acids long. The germline V gene has CDR1 SNHLY and CDR2 FYNNEI. The CDR3 loop reads CASSRQAQRGGTDTQYF. The DNA of the CDR3 is TGTGCCAGCAGTCGGCAGGCACAGCGGGGGGGCACAGATACGCAGTATTTT.

Notes on this clone: The DNA is left out, because the CDR3 cannot be placed on it with certainty; the CDR3 is given as TCRdb lists it. This rearrangement joins TRBV6-5 to TRBJ2-7; no DNA check was done on the table's D call, TRBD2. The CDR3 numbers 15 amino acids, ends counted. From germline, CDR1 is MNHEY and CDR2 SVGAGI. This CDR3 reads CASSTSTSGGYEQYF.

The J gene is TRBJ2-1, the V gene TRBV5-8, with D tentatively TRBD2 (5 bases). The CDR3 covers 16 residues. Between the trimmed V and J ends, which lost 1 base and 6 bases, there was a span of 17 bases. Germline V gene data show CDR1 as SGHTS and CDR2 as YDEGEE. The CDR3 protein is CASSLKRTRGTNEQFF. CDR3 coding DNA: TGTGCCAGCAGCTTGAAGCGGACCCGCGGAACCAATGAGCAGTTCTTC.

The chain carries TRBV5-1 and TRBJ1-4, with unresolved D. CDR3 length: 14 residues. Between the trimmed V and J ends, which lost 0 bases and 5 bases, there was a span of 8 bases. The germline V gene has CDR1 SGHRS and CDR2 YFSETQ. CDR3 sequence: CASSLGAENEKLFF. The DNA of the CDR3 is TGCGCCAGCAGCTTGGGGGCAGAAAATGAAAAACTGTTTTTT.